This paragraph reports one T cell receptor beta chain. The antigen is not known. This entry belongs to a study of cytomegalovirus exposure and HLA in healthy donors. Overall study findings and caveats: It is likely that the observed cluster of highly shared sequence variants was a sequencing artifact.

Both 60 Vbeta primers and 13 Jbeta primers went into the PCR. Profiled with immunoSEQ multiplex PCR; TCRdb holds only in-frame clones, not every one. The sample carries fewer than 150,000 clones, around 80% recorded once. Sequencing used PBMCs. The clonotype was recovered from a man aged 40-50 years in good health and CMV-seropositive.

CDR3 coding DNA: TGTGCCAGCAACGACTTGGGGACAGGGGGTAGCTACACCTTC. This translates into CASNDLGTGGSYTF. This chain connects TRBV5-5 to TRBJ1-2; TRBD1 matches 11 bases. Germline V lookup: CDR1 SGHKS, CDR2 YYEKEE (reference sequence). The V and J ends lost 6 bases and 9 bases, in that order; junction bases with no gene match: 10. This CDR3 comprises 14 residues.